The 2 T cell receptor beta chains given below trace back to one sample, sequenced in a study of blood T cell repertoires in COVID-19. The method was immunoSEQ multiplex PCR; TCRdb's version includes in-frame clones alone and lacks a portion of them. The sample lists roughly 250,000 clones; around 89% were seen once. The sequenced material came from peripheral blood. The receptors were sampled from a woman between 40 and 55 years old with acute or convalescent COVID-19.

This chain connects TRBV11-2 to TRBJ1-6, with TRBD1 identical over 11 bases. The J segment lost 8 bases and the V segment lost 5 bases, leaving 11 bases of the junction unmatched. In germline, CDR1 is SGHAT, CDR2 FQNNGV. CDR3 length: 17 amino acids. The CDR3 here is CASSLGPGTGGHSPLHF. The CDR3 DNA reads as TGTGCCAGCAGCCTCGGCCCCGGGACAGGGGGTCATTCACCCCTCCACTTT.

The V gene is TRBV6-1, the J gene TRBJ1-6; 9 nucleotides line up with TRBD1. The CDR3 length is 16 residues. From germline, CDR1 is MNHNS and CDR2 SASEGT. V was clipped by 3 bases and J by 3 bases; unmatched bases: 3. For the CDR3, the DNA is TGTGCCAGCAGTGAGGGGACAGGGTTCTATAATTCACCCCTCCACTTT. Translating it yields CASSEGTGFYNSPLHF.